This passage covers 4 T cell receptor beta chains from one sample sequenced in a study of blood T cells in healthy people across ages. With a J-beta primer mix and a sample-barcoded 5' primer, a second PCR ran about 7 to 12 cycles. TCRdb ran MiXCR on the 5' RACE reads and lists one entry per CDR3 protein. The sample includes around 800,000 distinct CDR3 sequences, 25% to 30% seen only once; the top ten take around 3%. The same data also contributed to another study, on T cells of mothers and their children.

The material sequenced was blood. The receptors derive from a boy under 18 in good health.

The chain is built from TRBV2 and TRBJ1-5, with TRBD1 matching 10 bases. This CDR3 has 15 amino acids. V lost 8 bases to trimming and J lost 4 bases; unmatched junction nucleotides: 8. Germline CDR1 SNHLY, CDR2 FYNNEI. CDR3 region: CASDAGTGVNQPQHF. The CDR3 DNA sequence: TGTGCCAGCGATGCCGGGACAGGGGTAAATCAGCCCCAGCATTTT.

The V and J genes are TRBV14 and TRBJ2-5; 7 bases align to TRBD1. The J call may be incorrect, as the DNA end agrees better with TRBJ2-1. Germline V gene sequence: CDR1 SGHDN, CDR2 FVKESK. The CDR3 is made up of 17 amino acids. The CDR3 nucleotides read TGTGCCAGCAGCCCCTCTAGCTCCGCAGGGGGCTACAATGAGCAGTTCTTC. This translates into CASSPSSSAGGYNEQFF.

The chain employs TRBV20-1 and TRBJ2-5, with TRBD2 identical over 8 bases. Gene TRBJ2-1 matches the end of the DNA better, so the J call may be wrong. Germline values: CDR1 DFQATT, CDR2 SNEGSKA (reference sequence). CDR3 length equals 15 residues. The CDR3 protein is CSASVGGSGANEQFF. CDR3 bases: TGCAGTGCTAGCGTCGGGGGTAGCGGGGCCAATGAGCAGTTCTTC.

The chain links TRBV5-6 to TRBJ2-5; 7 bases are shared with TRBD2. V shed 3 bases and J 4 bases; nucleotides not matched to a gene: 9. The CDR3 length is 15 residues. The germline CDR1 and CDR2 sequences are SGHDT and YYEEEE. Here the CDR3 reads CASSSSGAGRETQYF. CDR3 nucleotides: TGTGCCAGCAGCTCCAGCGGGGCAGGGCGAGAGACCCAGTACTTC.